These 9 T cell receptor beta chains were sequenced from one sample in a study of T cells in Graves' hyperthyroidism and ophthalmopathy. The TCR beta CDR3 regions underwent amplification using RNA transcripts as the source. Researchers ran a first-round RT-PCR on the TCR CDR3 using the HTBI primer set. MiXCR was run by TCRdb on the multiplex PCR reads, yielding one entry per CDR3 protein. The sample lists fewer than 400,000 distinct CDR3 sequences; around 25% were seen once. The sequencing sample was made of blood. The source is a man in his fifties with Graves' hyperthyroidism.

This clonotype was detected a few times. The chain has TRBV19 and TRBJ2-3; TRBD1 might be the D (6 bases). The CDR3 consists of 16 residues. V was clipped by 9 bases and J by 0 bases, with 19 bases between them. Germline V gene sequence: CDR1 LNHDA, CDR2 SQIVND (reference sequence). CDR3 DNA sequence: TGTGCCAGACGGGAAGGGACACCATCTAGCACAGATACGCAGTATTTT. Translated: CARREGTPSSTDTQYF.

The J gene is TRBJ2-5, the V gene TRBV20-1, with 9 bases that match TRBD2. The CDR3 is 16 amino acids. V shed 1 base and J 5 bases; nucleotides not matched to a gene: 11. Looked up from germline, CDR1 is DFQATT and CDR2 is SNEGSKA (reference sequence). CDR3 in amino acids: CSARGLAGNERETQYF. DNA for the CDR3: TGCAGTGCTAGAGGGCTAGCGGGAAATGAAAGGGAGACCCAGTACTTC.

Ten or more counts support this clonotype. The chain recombines TRBV11-3 with TRBJ2-1; D unresolved. Trimming stripped 1 base from V and 4 bases from J, with 14 bases between. Germline CDR1 is SGHNT and CDR2 is YENEEA. CDR3 length equals 16 residues. CDR3 nucleotides: TGTGCCAGCAGCTTAGTTTCGGCAGCGTCTTACAATGAGCAGTTCTTC. Residues: CASSLVSAASYNEQFF.

CDR3 bases: TGCAGTGCCAATACGGGGTCGGGAGGTATCAATGAGCAGTTCTTC. It encodes CSANTGSGGINEQFF. The rearrangement joins TRBV20-1 to TRBJ2-1; 7 nucleotides agree with TRBD2. V was pared by 6 bases and J by 6 bases, with 14 bases of the junction left unmatched. Germline V CDR1 and CDR2: DFQATT, SNEGSKA (reference sequence). The CDR3 runs 15 residues.

The sample holds many counts of this clonotype. The V call is TRBV12-3 or TRBV12-4, the J call TRBJ2-3, with TRBD2 as a possible D gene (6 bases). The CDR3 has 16 residues. The V end lost 4 bases, the J end lost 2 bases, and 16 bases lay between the germline ends. The CDR3 region has the DNA TGTGCCAGCAGTTCCGCGGGACTCGGCGACACAGATACGCAGTATTTT. Protein: CASSSAGLGDTDTQYF.

In its sample, this clonotype was seen many times. The chain couples TRBV7-3 to TRBJ2-1; 11 bases are a match to TRBD2. Losses at the gene ends were 4 bases for V and 0 bases for J; bases not matched to a gene: 5. This CDR3 is built from 17 residues. Germline assignment: CDR1 SGHTA and CDR2 FQGTGA. The CDR3 DNA follows: TGTGCCAGCAGCTCCATAGCGGGAGGGTCCTCCTACAATGAGCAGTTCTTC. It codes for CASSSIAGGSSYNEQFF.

This clonotype has a handful of counts. The V call is TRBV5-5, the J call TRBJ2-1; 7 bases map to TRBD2. The V gene's germline CDR1 is SGHKS and CDR2 YYEKEE (reference sequence). The junction had 6 bases not matched to a gene; V was cut back by 0 bases and J by 3 bases. This CDR3 is built from 16 residues. CDR3 bases: TGTGCCAGCAGCTTGGCCTGGGGGAGGGGCTACAATGAGCAGTTCTTC. As protein: CASSLAWGRGYNEQFF. The full variable domain, with the rest looked up from reference TRBV5-5 and TRBJ2-1, is DAGVTQSPTHLIKTRGQQVTLRCSPISGHKSVSWYQQVLGQGPQFIFQYYEKEERGRGNFPDRFSARQFPNYSSELNVNALLLGDSALYLCASSLAWGRGYNEQFFGPGTRLTVL.

This rearrangement joins TRBV11-1 to TRBJ2-5; TRBD2 aligns across 9 bases. The germline V gene has CDR1 SGHAT and CDR2 FQDESV (reference sequence). The V and J ends lost 6 bases and 4 bases, in that order; junction bases with no gene match: 0. CDR3 size: 12 residues. CDR3 loop: CASRTSGETQYF. DNA of the CDR3: TGTGCCAGCAGGACTAGCGGAGAGACCCAGTACTTC.

This clonotype was seen at least ten times. The J gene is TRBJ2-3, the V gene TRBV24-1; 10 bases map to TRBD2. Germline V CDR1 and CDR2: KGHDR, SFDVKD. Trimming took 7 bases from V and 7 from J; bases not matched to a gene: 7. This CDR3 is built from 14 residues. The CDR3 DNA follows: TGTGCCACCAGCTCTAGCGGGAGCGTTCATACGCAGTATTTT. Amino acids: CATSSSGSVHTQYF.